Presented here are 21 T cell receptor beta chains from one specimen sequenced in a study of T cell responses to AZD1222 COVID-19 vaccine. Repertoires were generated with immunoSEQ multiplex PCR, while TCRdb's copy carries only in-frame clones and drops some. The table has roughly 120,000 clones, around 88% seen once. The sequenced sample was peripheral blood, obtained on day 0 of AZD1222 vaccination. These receptors were obtained from an adult in good health.

The chain carries TRBV27 and TRBJ1-6, with a weak D call TRBD1 (5 bases). From germline, CDR1 is MNHEY and CDR2 SMNVEV (reference sequence). With 4 bases removed from V and 5 bases from J, the gap between germline ends came to 12 bases. The CDR3 consists of 15 residues. DNA of the CDR3: TGTGCCAGCAGTTCCCAGCCGGGGCATAATTCACCCCTCCACTTT. Encoded protein: CASSSQPGHNSPLHF.

With respect to this clone: The same CDR3 also results from other DNA sequences found in this sample. This chain links TRBV3-1 (or the pseudogene TRBV3-2) with TRBJ1-5, with 7 bases aligning to TRBD1. The CDR3 runs 14 residues. Germline loops: CDR1 LGHDT, CDR2 YNNKEL (reference sequence). Germline trimming cut 1 base from V and 4 bases from J; bases unmatched to any gene: 1. CDR3 protein: CASSQGTGNQPQHF. The CDR3, as DNA: TGTGCCAGCAGCCAAGGGACAGGTAATCAGCCCCAGCATTTT.

The gene calls are TRBV4-3 and TRBJ1-1; D remains ambiguous. With 1 base removed from V and 5 bases from J, the gap between germline ends came to 8 bases. This CDR3 has 13 amino acids. Per the germline V gene, CDR1 is LGHNA and CDR2 is YSLEER. The CDR3: CASSQVPGTEAFF. For the CDR3, the DNA is TGCGCCAGCAGCCAAGTCCCTGGAACTGAAGCTTTCTTT.

The chain has TRBV18 and TRBJ2-7; D possibly corresponds to TRBD1 (5 bases). Trimming pared 5 bases from V and 3 bases from J, leaving 8 bases between. The CDR3 length is 12 residues. Germline-derived CDR1 and CDR2 are KGHSH and LQKENI. For the CDR3, the DNA is TGTGCCAGCTCAGCTAGGGGCTACGAGCAGTACTTC. It yields the protein CASSARGYEQYF.

V gene TRBV6-2 or TRBV6-3 combines with J gene TRBJ1-4; D possibly corresponds to TRBD1 (5 bases). Germline CDR1 reads MNHEY; CDR2 reads SVGEGT. Deletions cut 0 bases from V and 8 bases from J, with 13 bases between. The CDR3 length is 15 residues. In DNA, the CDR3 is TGTGCCAGCAGTTACTCCCTCCAGGGACGGGAAAAACTGTTTTTT. Encoded protein: CASSYSLQGREKLFF.

This clone was observed once. V usage is TRBV5-1 and J usage is TRBJ2-7; TRBD1 agrees at 7 bases. This CDR3 contains 15 residues. The germline CDR1 and CDR2 sequences are SGHRS and YFSETQ. V lost 1 base and J lost 0; bases outside the gene matches: 4. CDR3: CASSLTGALSYEQYF. The CDR3 DNA reads as TGCGCCAGCAGCTTGACAGGGGCCCTCTCCTACGAGCAGTACTTC.

Ten or more counts support this clone. The J gene is TRBJ2-3, the V gene TRBV24-1, with a weak D call TRBD1 (6 bases). The CDR3 sequence is 14 residues long. Trimming removed 4 bases from V and 5 bases from J, with 12 bases in between. From germline, CDR1 is KGHDR and CDR2 SFDVKD. The chain's CDR3 is CATSDPTQGDTQYF. The DNA for the CDR3 is TGTGCCACCAGTGACCCTACACAGGGAGATACGCAGTATTTT.

The chain is built from TRBV18 and TRBJ1-5; D perhaps matches TRBD1 (5 bases). V was clipped by 3 bases and J by 0 bases, with 12 bases between them. This CDR3 has 16 residues. Germline CDR1 KGHSH, CDR2 LQKENI. CDR3 bases: TGTGCCAGCTCACCTATCGGGACGTTTAGCAATCAGCCCCAGCATTTT. Translating gives CASSPIGTFSNQPQHF.

The chain joins TRBV28 to TRBJ2-7; D gene uncertain. The V end lost 2 bases, the J end lost 7 bases, and 6 bases lay between the germline ends. CDR1 and CDR2 from the germline V gene are MDHEN and SYDVKM. The CDR3 spans 11 residues. CDR3 nucleotide sequence: TGTGCCAGCAGTTTAAGGCGAGAGCAGTACTTC. It codes for CASSLRREQYF. Together with reference TRBV28 and TRBJ2-7, the CDR3 gives the full variable domain: DVKVTQSSRYLVKRTGEKVFLECVQDMDHENMFWYRQDPGLGLRLIYFSYDVKMKEKGDIPEGYSVSREKKERFSLILESASTNQTSMYLCASSLRREQYFGPGTRLTVT.

The chain recombines TRBV21-1 with TRBJ2-1; no DNA check was done on the table's D call, TRBD2. TRBV21-1 is reported as a pseudogene. This CDR3 has 12 amino acids. The CDR3 DNA reads TGTGCCAGCAGCACCCTGACTATTGAGCAGTTCTTC. Its protein product is CASSTLTIEQFF.

V usage is TRBV2 and J usage is TRBJ2-5, with 11 bases matching TRBD2. The CDR3 is 15 residues long. From germline, CDR1 is SNHLY and CDR2 FYNNEI. Germline trimming cut 7 bases from V and 1 base from J; bases unmatched to any gene: 5. CDR3 residues: CASIRGTSGQETQYF. The CDR3 DNA reads TGTGCCAGCATCAGAGGGACTAGCGGCCAAGAGACCCAGTACTTC.

The count of this clone is one. The gene calls are TRBV3-1 (or the pseudogene TRBV3-2) and TRBJ2-1; 7 nucleotides match TRBD1. This CDR3 comprises 15 residues. Germline-derived CDR1 and CDR2 are LGHDT and YNNKEL (reference sequence). J was trimmed by 7 bases and V by 2 bases; bases with no gene match: 8. CDR3 sequence (DNA): TGTGCCAGCAGCCAACTGCAGGGGGTCCTGAATGAGCAGTTCTTC. This gives the protein CASSQLQGVLNEQFF.

V is TRBV7-7 and J is TRBJ2-5; D possibly uses TRBD1 or TRBD2 (6 bases each). Trimming took 2 bases from V and 5 from J, leaving 15 bases between them. The CDR3 totals 15 residues. CDR1 and CDR2 (germline): SSHAT, FNYEAQ (reference sequence). The CDR3 region has the DNA TGTGCCAGCAGCTTAAATACAGGGAGCGGGGAGACCCAGTACTTC. It translates to CASSLNTGSGETQYF.

V and J are TRBV19 and TRBJ1-5; D not resolved. V lost 9 bases and J lost 0, with 15 bases in between. Germline assignment: CDR1 LNHDA and CDR2 SQIVND (reference sequence). The CDR3 runs to 15 residues. In DNA, the CDR3 is TGTGCCAGCCGATACCGGGAGTATAGCAATCAGCCCCAGCATTTT. Translated: CASRYREYSNQPQHF. The full variable domain, rest sourced from reference TRBV19 and TRBJ1-5, is DGGITQSPKYLFRKEGQNVTLSCEQNLNHDAMYWYRQDPGQGLRLIYYSQIVNDFQKGDIAEGYSVSREKKESFPLTVTSAQKNPTAFYLCASRYREYSNQPQHFGDGTRLSIL.

The V call is TRBV18, the J call TRBJ1-2; no reliable D call. Trimming took 3 bases from V and 4 from J, leaving 12 bases between them. In germline, CDR1 is KGHSH, CDR2 LQKENI. This CDR3 has 14 residues. CDR3 sequence: CASSPRTAGYGYTF. DNA of the CDR3: TGTGCCAGCTCACCTCGGACGGCTGGCTATGGCTACACCTTC.

The V gene is TRBV6-5, the J gene TRBJ1-6; 8 bases align to TRBD1. The CDR3 spans 14 residues. The germline V gene encodes CDR1 MNHEY and CDR2 SVGAGI. V lost 2 bases, J lost 8 bases, and 2 bases stayed unmatched. The CDR3 DNA reads as TGTGCCAGCAGTTACGGCAGGGGGCATTCACCCCTCCACTTT. Amino acid sequence: CASSYGRGHSPLHF.

The chain couples TRBV28 to TRBJ2-5; D remains ambiguous. Trimming cost V 5 bases and J 5 bases, with 9 bases left between them. This CDR3 has 12 residues. Germline V CDR1 and CDR2: MDHEN, SYDVKM. Here the CDR3 reads CASSTLAETQYF. In DNA form, the CDR3 reads TGTGCCAGCAGTACCCTCGCCGAGACCCAGTACTTC.

The J gene is TRBJ1-2, the V gene TRBV7-2; 12 nucleotides agree with TRBD1. This CDR3 has 15 amino acids. The V segment lost 8 bases and the J segment 7 bases; nucleotides outside the gene matches: 11. Looked up from germline, CDR1 is SGHTA and CDR2 is FQGNSA. The CDR3 nucleotides read TGTGCCAGCTCCGGGACAGGGGGCCCCACTGGTGGCTACACCTTC. Its translation is CASSGTGGPTGGYTF.

The chain uses TRBV15 and TRBJ2-7; D perhaps matches TRBD2 (5 bases). Looked up from germline, CDR1 is LNHNV and CDR2 is YYDKDF (reference sequence). V was pared by 3 bases and J by 3 bases, with 6 bases between. The CDR3 totals 12 residues. This chain's CDR3 is CATSSDYYEQYF. CDR3 in DNA: TGTGCCACCAGCAGTGACTACTACGAGCAGTACTTC.

CDR3 DNA sequence: TGTGCCAGCTCCCGATCTGGGACAGTCGTGGAAAAACTGTTTTTT. It is translated as CASSRSGTVVEKLFF. The rearrangement uses TRBV18 and TRBJ1-4; 7 nucleotides line up with TRBD1. The J segment lost 8 bases and the V segment lost 6 bases, leaving 12 bases of the junction unmatched. Germline CDR1 and CDR2: KGHSH and LQKENI. The CDR3 extends over 15 amino acids.

V and J are TRBV30 and TRBJ1-1, with D unclear. V lost 8 bases and J lost 1, with 14 bases in between. Germline CDR1 reads GTSNPN; CDR2 reads SVGIG (reference sequence). This CDR3 is 13 amino acids long. The CDR3 spells CALSYGPNTEAFF. CDR3 nucleotide sequence: TGTGCCCTGTCCTATGGACCGAACACTGAAGCTTTCTTT. The full variable domain, its missing parts supplied by reference TRBV30 and TRBJ1-1, is SQTIHQWPATLVQPVGSPLSLECTVEGTSNPNLYWYRQAAGRGLQLLFYSVGIGQISSEVPQNLSASRPQDRQFILSSKKLLLSDSGFYLCALSYGPNTEAFFGQGTRLTVV.